The source of this TCR beta chain is a study of identifying expanded T cells in peripheral blood. Of note for this clone: Its antigen remains unknown.

No infections or other immune events were documented during collection. Study-level points and caveats: Variance in clone template counts between approximately two-week samples significantly increased with total template count across all healthy donors. Over around two and four weeks, about 16.4 and 19 clones changed, versus 1.2 between replicates.

The assay was immunoSEQ multiplex PCR, and TCRdb's table has in-frame clones only and misses some. The sample lists about 100,000 clones; roughly 88% were seen once. The CDR3 is 15 residues long. V shed 3 bases and J 3 bases; nucleotides not matched to a gene: 6. Germline-derived CDR1 and CDR2 are SEHNR and FQNEAQ (reference sequence). This rearrangement joins TRBV7-9 to TRBJ2-7; TRBD2 agrees at 9 bases. The sample was blood. This receptor was obtained from a person aged 18 to 70 in good health. CDR3 coding DNA: TGTGCCAGCAGCTTCACGACTAGCGGAGTCTACGAGCAGTACTTC. Translating it yields CASSFTTSGVYEQYF.